This T cell receptor (beta chain) was found in a study of T cells in Graves' hyperthyroidism and ophthalmopathy. Across the study: Peripheral blood was collected at initial diagnosis, before any treatment.

TCR beta CDR3 sequences were amplified from RNA transcripts. The HTBI set primed first-round TCR CDR3 RT-PCR. TCRdb processed the multiplex PCR reads anew with MiXCR; each CDR3 protein has one entry. The sample yields more than 500,000 distinct CDR3 sequences, 15% to 20% seen once. At least ten counts were recorded for this clonotype. Subjects with ophthalmopathy showed a Clinical Activity Score no lower than 3, a NOSPECS grade no lower than 4, and a duration shorter than 3 months. Based on clinical symptoms, serum thyroxine and TRAb, thyroid ultrasound and orbital computed tomography, diagnoses were reached. After removal of 0 bases from V and 14 bases from J, the junction contained 4 bases not matched to a gene. This CDR3 is built from 12 residues. The germline V gene has CDR1 SGHAT and CDR2 FQNNGV.

Sequencing was carried out using blood. This TCR came from a woman younger than 45 with Graves' ophthalmopathy. The chain uses TRBV11-2 and TRBJ2-1, with TRBD1 matching over 7 bases. The CDR3 DNA is TGTGCCAGCAGCTTAGATCAGCAGGGGGAGTTCTTC. It translates to CASSLDQQGEFF.